A single sample is the source of the 5 T cell receptor beta chains below, sequenced in a study of beta chain features in type 1 diabetes. General study points: Across all four CD4+ subsets, people with type 1 diabetes showed modestly shorter TCRB CDR3s.

TCRB transcripts that were expressed got sequenced, as all of the isolated RNA had been reverse transcribed. Produced via immunoSEQ multiplex PCR; TCRdb's table is partial and in-frame only. Of under 150,000 clones detected, around 15% appear once; the ten largest clones hold 2% to 3%. For these TCRs, the target antigens are not known. The sample taken for sequencing was central memory CD4+ T cells from blood. The receptors stem from a man younger than 35 with type 1 diabetes.

Only a few counts were recorded for this clone. This sequence joins TRBV21-1 and TRBJ2-1; the table's D call, TRBD1, was not checked against the DNA. TRBV21-1 has pseudogene status. This CDR3 contains 14 residues. The CDR3 is CASSEKGNYNEQFF. For the CDR3, the DNA is TGTGCCAGCAGCGAAAAGGGGAACTACAATGAGCAGTTCTTC.

This chain joins TRBV7-2 and TRBJ1-4; perhaps TRBD1 as D (5 bases). The CDR3 contains 17 residues. Trimming stripped 5 bases from V and 0 bases from J, with 16 bases between. CDR1 is SGHTA, CDR2 FQGNSA, per germline. CDR3 sequence: CASSRGNRGATNEKLFF. The CDR3 bases are TGTGCCAGCAGCCGAGGCAACCGGGGGGCAACTAATGAAAAACTGTTTTTT.

In this sample, this clone turned up a few times. The V gene is TRBV6-5, the J gene TRBJ2-1; 11 bases map to TRBD2. Germline V gives CDR1 MNHEY, CDR2 SVGAGI. Losses at the gene ends were 5 bases for V and 2 bases for J; bases not matched to a gene: 2. This CDR3 has 15 amino acids. CDR3 protein: CASSKLAGAYNEQFF. The CDR3 DNA is TGTGCCAGCAGTAAACTAGCGGGAGCCTACAATGAGCAGTTCTTC.

In this sample, this clone turned up a few times. The chain combines TRBV18 with TRBJ1-4; D remains unclear. CDR3 length: 12 residues. Looked up from germline, CDR1 is KGHSH and CDR2 is LQKENI. Trimming cost V 2 bases and J 2 bases, with 0 bases left between them. CDR3: CASSPTNEKLFF. In DNA form, the CDR3 reads TGTGCCAGCTCACCAACTAATGAAAAACTGTTTTTT.

This clone was seen more than once but under ten times. The gene calls are TRBV5-6 and TRBJ1-1; D possibly corresponds to TRBD1 (6 bases). Germline V gene data show CDR1 as SGHDT and CDR2 as YYEEEE. Deletions cut 1 base from V and 3 bases from J, with 13 bases between. The CDR3 contains 15 residues. This chain's CDR3 is CASSLLGRGYTEAFF. The CDR3 region has the DNA TGTGCCAGCAGCTTGCTAGGTAGGGGGTACACTGAAGCTTTCTTT.